This passage covers 17 T cell receptor beta chains from one sample sequenced in a study of cytomegalovirus exposure and HLA in healthy donors. Clones were sequenced by immunoSEQ multiplex PCR, and TCRdb holds only the in-frame ones, with some missing. This table holds about 69,000 clones, 94% found once. Source material: PBMCs. These receptor sequences come from a woman aged 18-30 years in good health and CMV-seronegative.

The chain is built from TRBV21-1 and TRBJ1-2; the listed D gene, TRBD1, was not tested against the DNA. TRBV21-1 has pseudogene status. The CDR3 is 16 residues long. The CDR3 sequence: CASSRRTIERYYGYTF. Here the CDR3 DNA reads TGTGCCAGCAGCAGAAGGACAATCGAAAGGTACTATGGCTACACCTTC.

The J gene is TRBJ1-5, the V gene TRBV19; possible D gene TRBD1, 5 bases. The CDR3 contains 13 residues. Germline lookup yields CDR1 LNHDA and CDR2 SQIVND (reference sequence). Trimming took off 4 bases at V and 6 bases at J, with 10 bases between the two ends. CDR3 sequence reads: CASSRERGQPQHF. CDR3 nucleotides: TGTGCCAGTAGTAGGGAAAGGGGTCAGCCCCAGCATTTT.

This sequence joins TRBV4-2 and TRBJ1-5; 8 nucleotides align to TRBD1. Germline values: CDR1 LGHNA, CDR2 YNFKEQ. V shed 0 bases and J 4 bases; nucleotides not matched to a gene: 14. The CDR3 sequence is 19 residues long. The CDR3 DNA reads TGTGCCAGCAGCCAAGATCTAGCTTGGGCAGGGGGCCGTAATCAGCCCCAGCATTTT. Its translation is CASSQDLAWAGGRNQPQHF.

The rearrangement joins TRBV7-2 to TRBJ2-5; 10 bases fit TRBD2. The CDR3 consists of 19 residues. In germline, CDR1 is SGHTA, CDR2 FQGNSA. Trimming cost V 4 bases and J 0 bases; bases outside gene matches: 14. The CDR3 DNA sequence: TGTGCCAGCAGCTCCCCCTTTCCTAGCGGGGGCCAGTACCAAGAGACCCAGTACTTC. Protein: CASSSPFPSGGQYQETQYF.

This CDR3 reads CASSARPGGNQPQHF. CDR3 bases: TGTGCCAGTAGTGCAAGGCCGGGGGGCAATCAGCCCCAGCATTTT. This chain uses TRBV19 with TRBJ1-5; weak D call: TRBD1 (5 bases). The CDR3 totals 15 residues. The germline V gene encodes CDR1 LNHDA and CDR2 SQIVND (reference sequence). V dropped 5 bases and J dropped 2 bases, with 13 bases sitting between them. The whole variable domain, remainder taken from reference TRBV19 and TRBJ1-5, is DGGITQSPKYLFRKEGQNVTLSCEQNLNHDAMYWYRQDPGQGLRLIYYSQIVNDFQKGDIAEGYSVSREKKESFPLTVTSAQKNPTAFYLCASSARPGGNQPQHFGDGTRLSIL.

V is TRBV7-9 and J is TRBJ1-4; D gene ambiguous. CDR1 SEHNR and CDR2 FQNEAQ come from the germline V gene (reference sequence). V lost 1 base and J lost 8, with 11 bases in between. This CDR3 has 14 residues. The CDR3 DNA reads as TGTGCCAGCAGCTTAGGCCACACCGAAGAAAAACTGTTTTTT. This sequence encodes CASSLGHTEEKLFF.

The gene calls are TRBV28 and TRBJ1-2; D possibly corresponds to TRBD1 (6 bases). This CDR3 has 13 amino acids. V lost 4 bases and J 8 bases, leaving 14 bases between the germline ends. CDR1 MDHEN and CDR2 SYDVKM come from the germline V gene. This CDR3 reads CASSWGQLSGYTF. DNA of the CDR3: TGTGCCAGCAGTTGGGGACAATTGTCGGGCTACACCTTC.

The V gene is TRBV10-3, the J gene TRBJ2-1; 11 nucleotides agree with TRBD1. CDR3 length equals 13 residues. Germline CDR1 is ENHRY and CDR2 is SYGVKD. J lost 8 bases, V lost 6 bases, and 3 bases had no gene match. CDR3 in amino acids: CAIRGDRGDEQFF. The CDR3, as DNA: TGTGCCATCAGAGGGGACAGGGGGGATGAGCAGTTCTTC.

This clone has only a few counts. The V call is TRBV6-1, the J call TRBJ2-7, with 8 bases fitting TRBD2. The CDR3 is 18 amino acids. Trimming at V came to 4 bases and at J to 2 bases, leaving 16 bases not matched to a gene. Germline assignment: CDR1 MNHNS and CDR2 SASEGT. CDR3 sequence (DNA): TGTGCCAGCAGTGTAGGGGGAGCGAGCGGGAGTTACCCCTACGAGCAGTACTTC. It encodes CASSVGGASGSYPYEQYF.

The rearrangement uses TRBV27 and TRBJ1-4, with 7 bases fitting TRBD1. Looked up from germline, CDR1 is MNHEY and CDR2 is SMNVEV (reference sequence). Unmatched junction bases numbered 10, after V lost 8 bases and J lost 4 bases. This CDR3 has 15 residues. CDR3 coding DNA: TGTGCCAGCCCTCCCGGGACAGCAGTTAATGAAAAACTGTTTTTT. Its protein is CASPPGTAVNEKLFF.

This chain connects TRBV5-6 to TRBJ2-7; 9 nucleotides line up with TRBD1. Germline V gives CDR1 SGHDT, CDR2 YYEEEE. Trimming removed 3 bases from V and 4 bases from J; junction bases left unmatched: 5. This CDR3 has 14 amino acids. The CDR3 coding sequence is TGTGCCAGCAGCTCGACAGGGGGGTATTACGAGCAGTACTTC. This codes for CASSSTGGYYEQYF.

The chain joins TRBV4-1 to TRBJ1-5; D perhaps matches TRBD1 (5 bases). CDR1 and CDR2 from the germline V gene are MGHRA and YSYEKL. The ends were cut back, 0 bases at V and 4 bases at J, with 13 bases in the middle. The CDR3 sequence is 16 residues long. The CDR3 protein is CASSQEGVGDNQPQHF. The DNA for the CDR3 is TGCGCCAGCAGCCAAGAAGGGGTAGGGGATAATCAGCCCCAGCATTTT.

The CDR3 reads CASSALAGAFLNEQFF. Written as DNA, the CDR3 is TGTGCCAGCAGCGCCCTAGCGGGGGCCTTTCTCAATGAGCAGTTCTTC. The V and J genes are TRBV11-1 and TRBJ2-1; 10 nucleotides agree with TRBD2. This CDR3 is 16 amino acids long. Germline trimming cut 5 bases from V and 6 bases from J; bases unmatched to any gene: 10. Germline lookup yields CDR1 SGHAT and CDR2 FQDESV (reference sequence).

V is TRBV7-2 and J is TRBJ1-2; 9 bases match TRBD1. Germline V CDR1 and CDR2: SGHTA, FQGNSA. Trimming removed 4 bases from V and 8 bases from J; junction bases left unmatched: 14. The CDR3 runs to 16 residues. In DNA, the CDR3 is TGTGCCAGCAGCTCGGGACAGGGAAGGATTGGGAGCGGCTACACCTTC. Amino acids: CASSSGQGRIGSGYTF.

Comment on this clone: This sample also contains other DNA sequences that code for the same CDR3. The chain joins TRBV27 to TRBJ2-1; the match to TRBD2 covers 11 bases. The trim removed 3 bases at V and 5 bases at J, leaving 3 bases unmatched. Germline loops: CDR1 MNHEY, CDR2 SMNVEV (reference sequence). The CDR3 runs to 15 residues. The CDR3 protein is CASSFGTSGNNEQFF. CDR3 sequence (DNA): TGTGCCAGCAGTTTTGGGACTAGCGGTAACAATGAGCAGTTCTTC.

V and J are TRBV5-4 and TRBJ2-6, with D hard to call. Between the trimmed V and J ends, which lost 7 bases and 0 bases, there was a span of 17 bases. There are 17 residues in the CDR3. Germline V gene data show CDR1 as SGHNT and CDR2 as YYREEE (reference sequence). As DNA, the CDR3 is TGTGCCAGCGATATATTTCGCGGTAACTCTGGGGCCAACGTCCTGACTTTC. It yields the protein CASDIFRGNSGANVLTF.

This rearrangement joins TRBV5-4 to TRBJ2-5, with a tentative D call TRBD2 (5 bases). The CDR3 runs to 13 residues. The germline gives CDR1 SGHNT, CDR2 YYREEE (reference sequence). V was clipped by 4 bases and J by 1 base, with 8 bases between them. CDR3 bases: TGTGCCAGCAGCCCTAGCTCCCAAGAGACCCAGTACTTC. Its translation is CASSPSSQETQYF.